The T cell receptor (beta chain) described here comes from a study of blood T cells in healthy people across ages. Total RNA extraction produced at least 5.5 micrograms (per sample) for the study. The table lists this clonotype with a few counts. Next came a second PCR, run for about 6 to 11 cycles, which used a sample-barcoded 5' primer along with a J-beta primer mix. TCRdb independently ran MiXCR on the 5' RACE reads; one entry per CDR3 protein. The sample yields around 990,000 distinct CDR3 sequences, under 40% seen once. The germline CDR1 and CDR2 sequences are SGHAT and FQNNGV. This CDR3 contains 12 residues. With V trimmed by 5 bases and J by 8 bases, 4 bases remained unmatched.

This chain uses TRBV11-2 with TRBJ1-1, with 8 bases that match TRBD1. The receptor's source is a man aged 18 to 29 in good health. The material sequenced was blood. The DNA of the CDR3 is TGTGCCAGCAGCGAATACAGGGGGGAAGCTTTCTTT. Protein product: CASSEYRGEAFF.